These T cell receptor beta chains were read from a single sample in a study of CXCR3-negative and CXCR3-positive naive CD8 T cells. No DNA is given; TCRdb re-called the 5' RACE reads and lists each CDR3 protein once. The table lists about 98,000 distinct CDR3 sequences. The material sequenced was naive CXCR3+ CD8+ T cells from blood. These receptors were obtained from a human donor in good health. Some clones in this sample may be carry-over from other donors' samples. Each CDR3 is given with its conserved first and last residue.

J gene: TRBJ2-7
V gene: TRBV7-2
CDR3 protein: CASTYSYEQYF

J gene: TRBJ1-4
V gene: TRBV7-9
CDR3 protein: CASRRQGATNEKLFF

J gene: TRBJ1-5
V gene: TRBV12-3/TRBV12-4
CDR3 protein: CACSKGVQPQHF

J gene: TRBJ2-1
V gene: TRBV2
CDR3 protein: CASSYTGGAGNEQFF

J gene: TRBJ1-2
V gene: TRBV12-3/TRBV12-4
CDR3 protein: CASTQGGSNYGYTF

J gene: TRBJ2-5
V gene: TRBV28
CDR3 protein: CASTPDRRETQYF

J gene: TRBJ2-5
V gene: TRBV29-1
CDR3 protein: CSVEGAVPETQYF

J gene: TRBJ2-1
V gene: TRBV7-3
CDR3 protein: CASSLLPTSGLNEQFF

J gene: TRBJ2-1
V gene: TRBV28
CDR3 protein: CASRISGSSYNEQFF

J gene: TRBJ2-7
V gene: TRBV12-3/TRBV12-4
CDR3 protein: CASSAVTSYEQYF

J gene: TRBJ2-7
V gene: TRBV11-2
CDR3 protein: CASSLSSPSSYEQYF

J gene: TRBJ2-7
V gene: TRBV20-1
CDR3 protein: CSAALAGVGYEQYF

J gene: TRBJ1-5
V gene: TRBV7-6
CDR3 protein: CASSLRPRGQGPNQPQHF

J gene: TRBJ2-1
V gene: TRBV11-1
CDR3 protein: CASSLEPGQGLLSSYNEQFF

J gene: TRBJ2-2
V gene: TRBV7-3
CDR3 protein: CASSPSPENTGELFF

J gene: TRBJ2-5
V gene: TRBV4-3
CDR3 protein: CASSQSGETQYF

J gene: TRBJ2-1
V gene: TRBV11-2
CDR3 protein: CASSSTLNPEQFF

J gene: TRBJ2-1
V gene: TRBV10-3
CDR3 protein: CAMGPGSYNEQFF

J gene: TRBJ2-5
V gene: TRBV15
CDR3 protein: CATSIGSPETQYF

J gene: TRBJ2-3
V gene: TRBV5-4
CDR3 protein: CASSLGLEGVSKDTQYF

J gene: TRBJ1-2
V gene: TRBV5-1
CDR3 protein: CASSPTPGEKANYGYTF

J gene: TRBJ2-5
V gene: TRBV5-1
CDR3 protein: CASSLDFGTSQETQYF

J gene: TRBJ2-1
V gene: TRBV5-6
CDR3 protein: CASSWGQGHNEQFF

J gene: TRBJ1-6
V gene: TRBV20-1
CDR3 protein: CSALRLPLGSPLHF

J gene: TRBJ2-3
V gene: TRBV7-6
CDR3 protein: CASSLLRVADTQYF

J gene: TRBJ1-1
V gene: TRBV5-1
CDR3 protein: CASSLSGYEAFF

J gene: TRBJ2-4
V gene: TRBV27
CDR3 protein: CASRGPSNIQYF

J gene: TRBJ1-1
V gene: TRBV5-1
CDR3 protein: CASRISRGNTEAFF

J gene: TRBJ1-1
V gene: TRBV5-1
CDR3 protein: CASSSTGVGTEAFF

J gene: TRBJ1-1
V gene: TRBV21-1
CDR3 protein: CASSAVNTEAFF

J gene: TRBJ2-7
V gene: TRBV25-1
CDR3 protein: CASSARDGEPGAYEQYF

J gene: TRBJ2-3
V gene: TRBV4-1
CDR3 protein: CASSPPGTAPDTQYF

J gene: TRBJ2-3
V gene: TRBV12-3/TRBV12-4
CDR3 protein: CASSTVGQGFTDTQYF

J gene: TRBJ2-1
V gene: TRBV6-2/TRBV6-3
CDR3 protein: CASSLRASNYYNEQFF

J gene: TRBJ2-1
V gene: TRBV7-6
CDR3 protein: CASSSPLTSGGLLPYNEQFF

J gene: TRBJ2-1
V gene: TRBV19
CDR3 protein: CASSMGRGTNEQFF

J gene: TRBJ2-6
V gene: TRBV6-4
CDR3 protein: CASSENSGANVLTF

J gene: TRBJ1-1
V gene: TRBV4-1
CDR3 protein: CASSQNRVGTEAFF

J gene: TRBJ1-1
V gene: TRBV27
CDR3 protein: CASSSPRGPSNTEAFF